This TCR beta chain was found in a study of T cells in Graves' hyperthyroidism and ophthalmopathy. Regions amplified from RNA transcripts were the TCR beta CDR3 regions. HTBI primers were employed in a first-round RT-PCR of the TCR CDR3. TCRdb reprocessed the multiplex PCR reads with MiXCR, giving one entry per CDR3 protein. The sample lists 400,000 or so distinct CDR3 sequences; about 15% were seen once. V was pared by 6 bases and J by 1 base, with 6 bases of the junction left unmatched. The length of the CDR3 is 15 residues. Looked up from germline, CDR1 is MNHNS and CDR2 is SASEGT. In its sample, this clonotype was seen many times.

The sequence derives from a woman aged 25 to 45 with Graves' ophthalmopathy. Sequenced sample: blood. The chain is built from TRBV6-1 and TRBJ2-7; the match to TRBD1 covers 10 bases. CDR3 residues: CASRKTDRGSYEQYF. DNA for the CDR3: TGTGCCAGCAGAAAAACGGACAGGGGGTCCTACGAGCAGTACTTC.